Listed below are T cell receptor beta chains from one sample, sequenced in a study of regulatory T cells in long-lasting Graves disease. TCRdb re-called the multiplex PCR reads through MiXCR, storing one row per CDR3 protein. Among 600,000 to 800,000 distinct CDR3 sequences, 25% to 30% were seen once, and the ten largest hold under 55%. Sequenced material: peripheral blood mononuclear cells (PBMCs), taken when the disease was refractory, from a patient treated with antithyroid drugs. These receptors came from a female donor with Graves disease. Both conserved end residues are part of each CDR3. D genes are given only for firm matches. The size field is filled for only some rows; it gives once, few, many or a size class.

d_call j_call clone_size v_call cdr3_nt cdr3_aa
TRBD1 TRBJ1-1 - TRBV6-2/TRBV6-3 TGTGCCAGCAGTCGAATATCCTCGTCCGGACAGGGGAGGGCTTTCTTT CASSRISSSGQGRAFF
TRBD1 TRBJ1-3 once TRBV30 TGTGCCTGGAGTGCGGGACAGCCAGATTCTGGAAACACCATATATTTT CAWSAGQPDSGNTIYF
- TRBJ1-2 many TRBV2 TGTGCCAGCAGTGCCCCCAGGGTAGGAGGCTACACCTTC CASSAPRVGGYTF
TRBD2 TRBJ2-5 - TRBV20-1 TGCAGTGCTAGCGCCGGGGGAGGGTATGAGACCCAGTACTTC CSASAGGGYETQYF
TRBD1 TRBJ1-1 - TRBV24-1 TGTGCCACCAGTGACCCTACAGGGGCCGAAGCTTTCTTT CATSDPTGAEAFF
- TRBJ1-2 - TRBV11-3 TGTGCCAGCAGCGGCTTTGGGGGCTACACCTTC CASSGFGGYTF
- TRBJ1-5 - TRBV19 TGTGCCAGTACGTATCAATATAGCAATCAGCCCCAGCATTTT CASTYQYSNQPQHF
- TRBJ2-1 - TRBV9 TGTGCCAGCAGCGTAGACCCCTCATACAATGAGCAGTTCTTC CASSVDPSYNEQFF
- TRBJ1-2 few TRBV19 TGTGCCAGTAACAGAAGGGTCACAGGAGGAGGTAACTATGGCTACACCTTC CASNRRVTGGGNYGYTF
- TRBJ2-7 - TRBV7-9 TGTGCCAGCAGCTTACTACGGGAGAACCATGAGCAGTACTTC CASSLLRENHEQYF
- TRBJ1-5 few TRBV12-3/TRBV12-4 TGTGCCAGCAAGGACGAGAATCAGCCCCAGCATTTT CASKDENQPQHF
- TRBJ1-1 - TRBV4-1 TGCGCCAGCAGCCGTCACAGGGATACCGGGAACACTGAAGCTTTCTTT CASSRHRDTGNTEAFF
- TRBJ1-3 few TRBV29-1 TGCAGCATACTATCTGGAAACACCATATATTTT CSILSGNTIYF
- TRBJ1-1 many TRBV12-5 TGTGCTAGTGGTTTGGGTTCGTTGAACACTGAAGCTTTCTTT CASGLGSLNTEAFF
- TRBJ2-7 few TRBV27 TGTGCCAGCAGTTCCCCGAGCGACACGTACGAGCAGTACTTC CASSSPSDTYEQYF
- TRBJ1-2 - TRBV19 TGTGCCAGTAGTATAGCAGGGGCGAACTATGGCTACACCTTC CASSIAGANYGYTF
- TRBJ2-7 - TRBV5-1 TGCGCCAGCAGCACCATGTGGGGTGACGAGCAGTACTTC CASSTMWGDEQYF
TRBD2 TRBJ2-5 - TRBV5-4 TGTGCCAGCAGCGGGTCGGGAGGGAGGCAAGAGACCCAGTACTTC CASSGSGGRQETQYF
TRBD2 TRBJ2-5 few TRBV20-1 TGCAGTGCTAGTCGCCTAGCGGGAGTTCACGAGACCCAGTACTTC CSASRLAGVHETQYF
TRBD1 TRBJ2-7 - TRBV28 TGTGCCAGCAGTGCACCCGGGACAGGGGCCGACGAGCAGTACTTC CASSAPGTGADEQYF
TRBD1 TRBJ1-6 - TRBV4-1 TGCGCCAGCAGCCAAAGACAGGGGCTGAGGGTAAATTCACCCCTCCACTTT CASSQRQGLRVNSPLHF
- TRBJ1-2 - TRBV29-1 TGCAGCGTTGGGGCCCAGCAGCACTATGGCTACACCTTC CSVGAQQHYGYTF
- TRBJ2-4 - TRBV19 TGTGCCAGTAGTATAGGGAACCCGGGGGCTGTCGTGGAAAACATTCAGTACTTC CASSIGNPGAVVENIQYF
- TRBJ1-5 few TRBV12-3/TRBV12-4 TGTGCCAGCAGTTTCGGGGGCAGGCTTCTCCTCAATCAGCCCCAGCATTTT CASSFGGRLLLNQPQHF
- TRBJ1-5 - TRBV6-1 TGTGCCAGCAGATTGACAATTTATAGCAATCAGCCCCAGCATTTT CASRLTIYSNQPQHF
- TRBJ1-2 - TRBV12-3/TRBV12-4 TGTGCCAGCAGTTTAAAGAACAGGGCGGGCTATGGCTACACCTTC CASSLKNRAGYGYTF
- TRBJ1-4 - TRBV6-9 TGTGCCAGCAGTTACGCGTGGAAGGATAATGAAAAACTGTTTTTT CASSYAWKDNEKLFF
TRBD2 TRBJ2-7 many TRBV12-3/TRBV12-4 TGTGCCAGCAGTTTGATCCCATCTAGCGGCCCCTACGAGCAGTACTTC CASSLIPSSGPYEQYF
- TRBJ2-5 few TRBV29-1 TGCAGCGTTACCCCCCTGGGGCGATACTTAGGGACCCAGTACTTC CSVTPLGRYLGTQYF
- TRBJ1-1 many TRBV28 TGTGCCAGCAGTTTAATCATGAACACTGAAGCTTTCTTT CASSLIMNTEAFF
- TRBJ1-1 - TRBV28 TGCGCCAGCAAAGTGTTCAGCTCAGGGGACACTGAAGCTTTCTTT CASKVFSSGDTEAFF
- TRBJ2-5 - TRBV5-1 TGCGCCAGCAGCCCAAGGGACAAAGAGACCCAGTACTTC CASSPRDKETQYF
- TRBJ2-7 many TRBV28 TGTGCCAGCAGTTCCCCACAGGGAAACGGGAGAGACTTCGAGCAGTACTTC CASSSPQGNGRDFEQYF
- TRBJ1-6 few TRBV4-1 TGCGCCAGCAGGAATGACAGGAATTCACCCCTCCACTTT CASRNDRNSPLHF
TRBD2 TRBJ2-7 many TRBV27 TGTGCCAGCAGTCGAAATAGCGGGAGGTCCACCTACGAGCAGTACTTC CASSRNSGRSTYEQYF
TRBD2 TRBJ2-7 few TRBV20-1 TGCAGTGCTAGAGAGAAAGCGGGGGGCTCCTACGAGCAGTACTTC CSAREKAGGSYEQYF
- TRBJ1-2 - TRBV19 TGTGCCAGTAGTTCCCGGACTCGGTATACTAACTATGGCTACACCTTC CASSSRTRYTNYGYTF
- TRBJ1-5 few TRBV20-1 TGCAGTGCTGGACGGGGCATGGGCAATCAGCCCCAGCATTTT CSAGRGMGNQPQHF
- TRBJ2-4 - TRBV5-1 TGTGCCAGCAGCAAACTAACTTACGACGCGGGTGACATTCAGTACTTC CASSKLTYDAGDIQYF
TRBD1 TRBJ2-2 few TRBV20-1 TGCAGTGCTAGGCAGGGGGCAGGCGCCGGGGAGCTGTTTTTT CSARQGAGAGELFF
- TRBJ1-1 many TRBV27 TGTGCCAGCAGTTTTCGGCAGGGTTACACTGAAGCTTTCTTT CASSFRQGYTEAFF
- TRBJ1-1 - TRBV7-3 TGTGCCAGCAGCTTAAGACAGTACGACACTGAAGCTTTCTTT CASSLRQYDTEAFF
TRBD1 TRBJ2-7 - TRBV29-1 TGCAGCGTTGCCGGGCGGGACAGGGGCTCCTACGAGCAGTACTTC CSVAGRDRGSYEQYF
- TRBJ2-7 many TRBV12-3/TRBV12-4 TGTGCCAGCAGTTTAGTGGGCGGTTACTTCCAGTACTTC CASSLVGGYFQYF
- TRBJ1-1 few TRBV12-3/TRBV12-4 TGTGCCAGCAGTTTGTCCCTGGATGGAACTGAAGCTTTCTTT CASSLSLDGTEAFF
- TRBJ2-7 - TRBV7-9 TGTGCCAGCAGCTTAGTCATAGGGGTTTCAGACTACGAGCAGTACTTC CASSLVIGVSDYEQYF
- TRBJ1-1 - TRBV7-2 TGTGCCACCCAAGAGAGAGGGCTGGGAACTGAAGCTTTCTTT CATQERGLGTEAFF
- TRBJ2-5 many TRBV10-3 TGTGCCACCTCCCTAGGACAAGGGCAACAAGAGACCCAGTACTTC CATSLGQGQQETQYF
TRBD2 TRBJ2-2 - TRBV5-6 TGTGCCAGCAGCCCGGGACTAGCGGGCCCCACCGGGGAGCTGTTTTTT CASSPGLAGPTGELFF
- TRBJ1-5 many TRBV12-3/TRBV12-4 TGTGCCAGCAGTTTAGGCGACAGATCCAGCAATCAGCCCCAGCATTTT CASSLGDRSSNQPQHF
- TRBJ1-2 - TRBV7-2 TGTGCCAGCAGCTTAGCCCTCACCACGGGTTCAGGCTACACCTTC CASSLALTTGSGYTF
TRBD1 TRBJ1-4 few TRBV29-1 TGCAGCGTTTATACCGGGACAGGGATTCGGAAACTGTTTTTT CSVYTGTGIRKLFF
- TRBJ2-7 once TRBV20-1 TGCAGTGCTAGAGATGGAGCAGGGCCCGCCTGGGAGCAGTACTTC CSARDGAGPAWEQYF
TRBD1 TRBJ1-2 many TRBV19 TGTGCCAGTAGTCCGGACAGGGGATCCTATGGCTACACCTTC CASSPDRGSYGYTF
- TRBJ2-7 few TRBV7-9 TGTGCCAGCAGCTTAGAGGACAGCTCCTACGAGCAGTACTTC CASSLEDSSYEQYF
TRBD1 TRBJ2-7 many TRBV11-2 TGTGCCAGCAGCTTCCAGACAGGGGTATCCTACGAGCAGTACTTC CASSFQTGVSYEQYF
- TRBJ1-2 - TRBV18 TGTGCCAGCTCACCAGACGGGGATGTAGGCTACACCTTC CASSPDGDVGYTF